The clone carrying this T cell receptor (beta chain) was observed a single time. In the original analysis: Amplification with reference gene primers provided the estimates of nucleated cell counts. Libraries were prepared by immunoSEQ multiplex PCR; TCRdb keeps only in-frame clonotypes and omits some of them. V, J and clone size were drawn from that table, and D and trimming were deduced from the DNA. The table lists approximately 85,000 clones, around nine tenths of them singletons, with about 2% in the top ten. The ends were cut back, 0 bases at V and 4 bases at J, with 10 bases in the middle. Germline V gene data show CDR1 as SGHRS and CDR2 as YFSETQ. This CDR3 comprises 14 residues. This sample was included in a study of blood T cell repertoires in COVID-19.

The chain carries TRBV5-1 and TRBJ2-5, with D possibly matching TRBD1 (5 bases). The receptor comes from a middle-aged man with acute or convalescent COVID-19. Sequenced material: peripheral blood. The CDR3 DNA reads as TGCGCCAGCAGCTTGGATCAGGGTGGAGAGACCCAGTACTTC. It yields the protein CASSLDQGGETQYF.